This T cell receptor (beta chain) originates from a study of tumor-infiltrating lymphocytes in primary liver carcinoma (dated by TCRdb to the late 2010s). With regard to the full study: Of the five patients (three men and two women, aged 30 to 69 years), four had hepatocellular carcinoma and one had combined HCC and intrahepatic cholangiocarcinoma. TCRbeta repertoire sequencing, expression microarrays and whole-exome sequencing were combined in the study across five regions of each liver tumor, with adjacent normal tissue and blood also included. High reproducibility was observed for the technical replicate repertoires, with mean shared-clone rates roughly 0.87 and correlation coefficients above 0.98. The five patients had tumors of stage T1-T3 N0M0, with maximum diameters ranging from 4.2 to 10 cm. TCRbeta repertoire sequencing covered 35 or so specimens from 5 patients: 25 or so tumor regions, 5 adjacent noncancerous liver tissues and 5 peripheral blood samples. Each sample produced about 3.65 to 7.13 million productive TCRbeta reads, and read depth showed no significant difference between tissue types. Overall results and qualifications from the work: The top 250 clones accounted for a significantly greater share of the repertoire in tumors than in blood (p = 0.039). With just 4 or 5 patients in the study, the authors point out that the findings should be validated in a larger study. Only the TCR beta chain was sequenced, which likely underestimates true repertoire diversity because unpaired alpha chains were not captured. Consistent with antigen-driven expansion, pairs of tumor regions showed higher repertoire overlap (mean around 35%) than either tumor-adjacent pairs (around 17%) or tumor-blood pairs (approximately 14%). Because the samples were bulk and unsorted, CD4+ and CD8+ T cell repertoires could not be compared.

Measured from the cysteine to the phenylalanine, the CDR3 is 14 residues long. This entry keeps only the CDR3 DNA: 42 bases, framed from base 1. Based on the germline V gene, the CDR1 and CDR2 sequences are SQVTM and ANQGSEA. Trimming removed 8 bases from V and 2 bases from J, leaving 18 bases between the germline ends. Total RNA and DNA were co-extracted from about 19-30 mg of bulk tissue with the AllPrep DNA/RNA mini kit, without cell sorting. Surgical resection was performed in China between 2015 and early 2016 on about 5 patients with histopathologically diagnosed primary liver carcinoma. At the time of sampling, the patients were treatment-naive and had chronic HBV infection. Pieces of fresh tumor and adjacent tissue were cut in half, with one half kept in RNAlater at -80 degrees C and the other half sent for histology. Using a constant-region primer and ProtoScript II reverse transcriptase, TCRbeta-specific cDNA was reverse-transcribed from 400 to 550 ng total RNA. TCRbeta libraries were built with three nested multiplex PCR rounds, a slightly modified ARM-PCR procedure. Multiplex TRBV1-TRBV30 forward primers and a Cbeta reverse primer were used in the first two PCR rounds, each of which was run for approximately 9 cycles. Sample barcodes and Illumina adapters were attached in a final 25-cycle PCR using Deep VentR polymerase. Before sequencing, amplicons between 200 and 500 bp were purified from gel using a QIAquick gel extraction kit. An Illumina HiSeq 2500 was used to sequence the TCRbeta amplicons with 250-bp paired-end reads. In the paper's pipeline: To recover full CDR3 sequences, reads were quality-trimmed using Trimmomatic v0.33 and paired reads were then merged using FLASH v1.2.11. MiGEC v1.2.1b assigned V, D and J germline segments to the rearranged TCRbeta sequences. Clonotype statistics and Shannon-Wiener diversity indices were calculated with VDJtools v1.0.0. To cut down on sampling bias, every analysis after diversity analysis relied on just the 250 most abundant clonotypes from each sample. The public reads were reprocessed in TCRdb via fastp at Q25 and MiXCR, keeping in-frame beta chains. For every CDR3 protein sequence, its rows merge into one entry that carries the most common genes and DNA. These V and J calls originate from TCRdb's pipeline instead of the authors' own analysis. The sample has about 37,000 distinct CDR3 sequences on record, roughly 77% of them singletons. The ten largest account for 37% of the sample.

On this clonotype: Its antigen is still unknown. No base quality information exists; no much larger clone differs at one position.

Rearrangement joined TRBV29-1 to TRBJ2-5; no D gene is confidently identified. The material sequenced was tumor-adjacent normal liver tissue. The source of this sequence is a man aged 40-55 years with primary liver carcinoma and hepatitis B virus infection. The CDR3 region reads CSLVDGWEQETQYF. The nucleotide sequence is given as TGCAGCCTCGTGGACGGGTGGGAACAAGAGACCCAGTACTTC.